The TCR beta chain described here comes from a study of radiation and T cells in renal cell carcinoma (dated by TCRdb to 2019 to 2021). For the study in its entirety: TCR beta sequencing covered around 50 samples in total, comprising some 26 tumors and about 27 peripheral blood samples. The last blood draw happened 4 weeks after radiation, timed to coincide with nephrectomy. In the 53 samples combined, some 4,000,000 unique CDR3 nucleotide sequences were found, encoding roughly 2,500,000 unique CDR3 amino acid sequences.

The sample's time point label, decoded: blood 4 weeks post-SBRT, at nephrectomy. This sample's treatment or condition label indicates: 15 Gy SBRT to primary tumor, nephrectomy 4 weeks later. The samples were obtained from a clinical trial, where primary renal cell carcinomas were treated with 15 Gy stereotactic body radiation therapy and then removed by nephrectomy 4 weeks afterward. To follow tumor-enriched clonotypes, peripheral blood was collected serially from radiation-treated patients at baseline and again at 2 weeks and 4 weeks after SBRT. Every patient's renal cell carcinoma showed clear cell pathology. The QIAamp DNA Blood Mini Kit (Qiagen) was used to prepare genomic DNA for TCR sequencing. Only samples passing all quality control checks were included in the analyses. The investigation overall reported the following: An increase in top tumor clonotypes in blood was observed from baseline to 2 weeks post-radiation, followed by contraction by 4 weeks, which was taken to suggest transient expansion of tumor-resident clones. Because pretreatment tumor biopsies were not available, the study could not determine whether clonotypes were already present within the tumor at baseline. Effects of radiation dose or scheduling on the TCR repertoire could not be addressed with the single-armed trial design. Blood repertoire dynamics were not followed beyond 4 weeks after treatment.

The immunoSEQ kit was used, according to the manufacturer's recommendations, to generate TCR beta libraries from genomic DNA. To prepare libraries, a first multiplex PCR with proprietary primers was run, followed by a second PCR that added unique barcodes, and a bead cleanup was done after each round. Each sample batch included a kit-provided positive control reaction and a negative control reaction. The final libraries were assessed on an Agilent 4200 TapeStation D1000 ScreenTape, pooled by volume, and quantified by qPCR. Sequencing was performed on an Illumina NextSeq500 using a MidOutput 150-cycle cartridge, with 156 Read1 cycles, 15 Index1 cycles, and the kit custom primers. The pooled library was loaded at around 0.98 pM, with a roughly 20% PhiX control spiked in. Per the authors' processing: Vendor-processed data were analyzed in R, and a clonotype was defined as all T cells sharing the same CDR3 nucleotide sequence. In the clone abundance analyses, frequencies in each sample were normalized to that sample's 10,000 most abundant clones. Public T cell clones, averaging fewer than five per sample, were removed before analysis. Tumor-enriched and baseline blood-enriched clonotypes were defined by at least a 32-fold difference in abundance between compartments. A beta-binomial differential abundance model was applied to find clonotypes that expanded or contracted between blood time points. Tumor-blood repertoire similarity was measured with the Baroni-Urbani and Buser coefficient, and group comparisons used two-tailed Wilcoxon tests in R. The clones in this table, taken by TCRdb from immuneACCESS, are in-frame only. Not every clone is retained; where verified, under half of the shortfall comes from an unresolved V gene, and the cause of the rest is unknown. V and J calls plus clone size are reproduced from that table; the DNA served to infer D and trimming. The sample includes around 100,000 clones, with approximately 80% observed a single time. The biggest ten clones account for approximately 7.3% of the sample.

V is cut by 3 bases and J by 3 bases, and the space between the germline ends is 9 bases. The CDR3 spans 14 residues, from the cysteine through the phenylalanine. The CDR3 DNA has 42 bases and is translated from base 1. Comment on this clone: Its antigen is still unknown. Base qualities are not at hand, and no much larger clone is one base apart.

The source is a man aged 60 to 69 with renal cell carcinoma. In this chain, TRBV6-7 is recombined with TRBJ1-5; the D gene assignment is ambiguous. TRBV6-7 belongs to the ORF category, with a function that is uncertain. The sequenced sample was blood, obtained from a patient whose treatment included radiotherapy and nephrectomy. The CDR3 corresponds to CASSYGDLNQPQHF. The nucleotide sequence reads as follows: TGTGCCAGCAGTTATGGAGACCTCAATCAGCCCCAGCATTTT.